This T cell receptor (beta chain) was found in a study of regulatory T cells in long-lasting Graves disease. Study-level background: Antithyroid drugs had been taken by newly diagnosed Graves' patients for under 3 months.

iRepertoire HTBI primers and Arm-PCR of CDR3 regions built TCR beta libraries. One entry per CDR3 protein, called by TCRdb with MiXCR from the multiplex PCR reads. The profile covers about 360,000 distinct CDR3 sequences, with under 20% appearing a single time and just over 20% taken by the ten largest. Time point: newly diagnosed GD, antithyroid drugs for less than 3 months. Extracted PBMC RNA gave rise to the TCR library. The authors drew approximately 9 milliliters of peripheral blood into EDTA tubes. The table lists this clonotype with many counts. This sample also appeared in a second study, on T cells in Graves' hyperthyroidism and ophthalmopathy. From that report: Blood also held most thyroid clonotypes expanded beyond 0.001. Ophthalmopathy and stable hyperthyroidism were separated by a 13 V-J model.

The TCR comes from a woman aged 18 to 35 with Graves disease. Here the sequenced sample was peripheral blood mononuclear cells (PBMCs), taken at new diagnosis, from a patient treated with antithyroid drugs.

CDR3 nucleotides: TGTGCCAGCAGGCTCGCAGGGTGGGAGACTGAAGCTTTCTTT. It is translated as CASRLAGWETEAFF. The chain recombines TRBV3-1 with TRBJ1-1; tentatively, D is TRBD1 (5 bases). This CDR3 spans 14 amino acids. Trimming pared 6 bases from V and 5 bases from J, leaving 16 bases between. Germline V gives CDR1 LGHDT, CDR2 YNNKEL (reference sequence). The full variable domain, with the rest looked up from reference TRBV3-1 and TRBJ1-1, is DTAVSQTPKYLVTQMGNDKSIKCEQNLGHDTMYWYKQDSKKFLKIMFSYNNKELIINETVPNRFSPKSPDKAHLNLHINSLELGDSAVYFCASRLAGWETEAFFGQGTRLTVV.